This T cell receptor beta chain is from a study of CD8 T cells in ankylosing spondylitis. Study results and caveats: Earlier literature documents some of the motif variants in reactive arthritis synovial fluid and blood. Reports say disease-linked clones showed up significantly more in matched ankylosing spondylitis synovial fluid. Ankylosing spondylitis blood appeared to carry a characteristic TCR beta motif of roughly eight highly homologous variants. Disease-linked clones proved CD8+ and comparatively uncommon in peripheral blood.

Quantitative molecular-barcoded 5'-RACE generated the TCR beta libraries. TCRdb itself ran the 5' RACE reads through MiXCR, one entry per CDR3 protein. The data contain about 540,000 distinct CDR3 sequences, 10% to 15% of them singletons. From germline, CDR1 is GTSNPN and CDR2 SVGIG (reference sequence). V lost 1 base and J 2 bases, leaving 6 bases between the germline ends. The CDR3 has 13 residues. This clonotype occurred a few times. What it binds is not known. The receptor was derived from a male donor with ankylosing spondylitis. The chain carries TRBV30 and TRBJ2-4, with D possibly TRBD2 on 5 matching bases. The source material was blood, either unsorted or a sorted T cell fraction (not recorded which). The CDR3 loop reads CAWSGRPKNIQYF. The CDR3 coding sequence is TGTGCCTGGAGTGGGAGGCCCAAAAACATTCAGTACTTC.